This passage covers 3 T cell receptor beta chains from one sample sequenced in a study of long-term antiretroviral therapy in people with HIV. The immunoSEQ assay was v3.0, run at survey level. Libraries were prepared by immunoSEQ multiplex PCR; TCRdb keeps only in-frame clonotypes and omits some of them. The sample has some 18,000 clones, around 80% seen once. The source was unsorted PBMCs, collected 0.5 years before starting antiretroviral therapy. These receptors were taken from a woman aged 50 to 65 with HIV.

The rearrangement links TRBV6-1 to TRBJ1-2; no firm D call. Germline CDR1 MNHNS, CDR2 SASEGT. The germline V and J ends were trimmed by 4 bases and 0 bases, with 6 bases remaining between them. The CDR3 loop spans 13 amino acids. For the CDR3, the DNA is TGTGCCAGCAGTGTAAGCCCTAACTATGGCTACACCTTC. Its translation: CASSVSPNYGYTF.

V is TRBV5-4 and J is TRBJ1-4; D may be TRBD1 (6 bases). The CDR3 length is 13 residues. Deletions cut 3 bases from V and 7 bases from J, with 10 bases between. Germline-derived CDR1 and CDR2 are SGHNT and YYREEE (reference sequence). CDR3 nucleotide sequence: TGTGCCAGCAGCTGGGACACCTCTGAAAAACTGTTTTTT. It yields the protein CASSWDTSEKLFF.

The chain combines TRBV7-9 with TRBJ1-4; D gene ambiguous. CDR1 and CDR2 from the germline V gene are SEHNR and FQNEAQ (reference sequence). This CDR3 region has 16 residues. V dropped 5 bases and J dropped 2 bases, with 15 bases sitting between them. CDR3 DNA: TGTGCCAGCAGCCCCCCCGGGGTCAGGACTAATGAAAAACTGTTTTTT. Translated: CASSPPGVRTNEKLFF.